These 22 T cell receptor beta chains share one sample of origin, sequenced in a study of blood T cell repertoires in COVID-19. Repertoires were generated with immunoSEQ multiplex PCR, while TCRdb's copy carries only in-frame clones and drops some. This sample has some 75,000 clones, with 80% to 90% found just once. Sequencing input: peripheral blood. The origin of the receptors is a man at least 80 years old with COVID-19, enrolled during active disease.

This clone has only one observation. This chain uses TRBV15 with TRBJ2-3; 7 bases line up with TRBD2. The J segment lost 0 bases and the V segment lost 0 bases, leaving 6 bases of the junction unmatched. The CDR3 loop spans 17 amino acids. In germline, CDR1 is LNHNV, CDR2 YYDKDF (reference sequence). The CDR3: CATSRDKSGVSTDTQYF. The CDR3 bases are TGTGCCACCAGCAGAGATAAGAGCGGGGTTAGCACAGATACGCAGTATTTT.

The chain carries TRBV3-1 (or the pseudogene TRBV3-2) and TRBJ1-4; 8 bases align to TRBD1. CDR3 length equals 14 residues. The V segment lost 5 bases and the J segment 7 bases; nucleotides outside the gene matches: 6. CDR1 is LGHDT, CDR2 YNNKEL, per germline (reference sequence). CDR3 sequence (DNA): TGTGCCAGCAGCTCCGGGACAGGCCCTGAAAAACTGTTTTTT. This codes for CASSSGTGPEKLFF.

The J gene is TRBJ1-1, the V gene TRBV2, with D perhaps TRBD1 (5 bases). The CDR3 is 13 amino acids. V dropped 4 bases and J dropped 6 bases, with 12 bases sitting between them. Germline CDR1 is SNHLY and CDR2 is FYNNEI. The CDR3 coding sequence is TGTGCCAGCAGTGGGAGAGGGACTTCTGAAGCTTTCTTT. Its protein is CASSGRGTSEAFF.

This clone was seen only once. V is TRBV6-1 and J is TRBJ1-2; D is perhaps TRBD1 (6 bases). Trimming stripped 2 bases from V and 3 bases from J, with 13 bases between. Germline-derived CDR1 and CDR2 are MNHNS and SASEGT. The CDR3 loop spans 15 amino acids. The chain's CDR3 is CASSERKTGHYGYTF. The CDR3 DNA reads TGTGCCAGCAGTGAACGAAAGACAGGCCACTATGGCTACACCTTC.

CDR3 loop: CASTISTGDTGELFF. The DNA for the CDR3 is TGTGCCAGCACCATTAGTACAGGGGACACCGGGGAGCTGTTTTTT. This sequence joins TRBV11-2 and TRBJ2-2; 7 bases are shared with TRBD1. Trimming removed 7 bases from V and 3 bases from J; junction bases left unmatched: 8. Germline CDR1 SGHAT, CDR2 FQNNGV. The CDR3 spans 15 residues.

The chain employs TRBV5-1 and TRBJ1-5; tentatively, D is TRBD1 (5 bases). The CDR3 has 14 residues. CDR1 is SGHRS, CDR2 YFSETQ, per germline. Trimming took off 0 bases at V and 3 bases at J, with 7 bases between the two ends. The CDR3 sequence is CASSLAGDNQPQHF. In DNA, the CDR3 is TGCGCCAGCAGCTTGGCGGGGGACAATCAGCCCCAGCATTTT.

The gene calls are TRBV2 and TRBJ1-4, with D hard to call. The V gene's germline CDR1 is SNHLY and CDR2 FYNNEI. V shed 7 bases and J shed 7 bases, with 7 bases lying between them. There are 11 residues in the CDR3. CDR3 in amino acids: CASKQFEKLFF. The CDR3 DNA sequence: TGTGCCAGCAAACAGTTTGAAAAACTGTTTTTT. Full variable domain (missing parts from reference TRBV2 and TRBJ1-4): EPEVTQTPSHQVTQMGQEVILRCVPISNHLYFYWYRQILGQKVEFLVSFYNNEISEKSEIFDDQFSVERPDGSNFTLKIRSTKLEDSAMYFCASKQFEKLFFGSGTQLSVL.

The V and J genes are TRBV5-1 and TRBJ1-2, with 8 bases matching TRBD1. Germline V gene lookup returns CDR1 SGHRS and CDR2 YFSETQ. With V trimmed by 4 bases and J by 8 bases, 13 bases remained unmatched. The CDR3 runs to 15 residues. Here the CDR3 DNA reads TGCGCCAGCAGCCAGGTTGGACCGACAGGGGCCGGCTACACCTTC. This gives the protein CASSQVGPTGAGYTF.

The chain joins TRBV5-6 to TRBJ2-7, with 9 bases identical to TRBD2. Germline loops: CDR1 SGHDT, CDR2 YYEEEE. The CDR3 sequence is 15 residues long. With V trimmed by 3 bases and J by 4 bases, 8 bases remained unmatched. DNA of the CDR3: TGTGCCAGCAGCTCTAGCGGGGCTGCCTGGTACGAGCAGTACTTC. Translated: CASSSSGAAWYEQYF. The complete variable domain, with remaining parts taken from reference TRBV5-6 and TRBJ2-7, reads DAGVTQSPTHLIKTRGQQVTLRCSPKSGHDTVSWYQQALGQGPQFIFQYYEEEERQRGNFPDRFSGHQFPNYSSELNVNALLLGDSALYLCASSSSGAAWYEQYFGPGTRLTVT.

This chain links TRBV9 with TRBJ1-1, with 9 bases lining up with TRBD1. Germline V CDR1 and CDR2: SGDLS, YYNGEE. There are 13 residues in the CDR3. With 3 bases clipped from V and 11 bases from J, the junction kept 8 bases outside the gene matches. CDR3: CASSADRGGQAFF. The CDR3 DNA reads TGTGCCAGCAGCGCGGACAGGGGAGGACAGGCTTTCTTT.

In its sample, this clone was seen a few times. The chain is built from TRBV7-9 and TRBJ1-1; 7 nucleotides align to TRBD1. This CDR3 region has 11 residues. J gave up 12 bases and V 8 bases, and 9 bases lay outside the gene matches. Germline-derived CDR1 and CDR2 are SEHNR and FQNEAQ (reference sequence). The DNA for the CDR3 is TGTGCCAGCGAACAGGGGTTAGTGCCTTTCTTT. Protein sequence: CASEQGLVPFF.

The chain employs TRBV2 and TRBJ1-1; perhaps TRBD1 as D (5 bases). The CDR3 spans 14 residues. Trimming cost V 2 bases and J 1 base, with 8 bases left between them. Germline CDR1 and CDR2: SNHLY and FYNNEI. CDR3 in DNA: TGTGCCAGCAGTGAAACAGGCAGGAACACTGAAGCTTTCTTT. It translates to CASSETGRNTEAFF.

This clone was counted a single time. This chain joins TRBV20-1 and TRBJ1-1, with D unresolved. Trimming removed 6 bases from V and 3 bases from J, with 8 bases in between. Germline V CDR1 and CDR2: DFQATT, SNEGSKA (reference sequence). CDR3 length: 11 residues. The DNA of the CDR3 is TGCAGTGCGAGGGATGACACTGAAGCTTTCTTT. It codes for CSARDDTEAFF.

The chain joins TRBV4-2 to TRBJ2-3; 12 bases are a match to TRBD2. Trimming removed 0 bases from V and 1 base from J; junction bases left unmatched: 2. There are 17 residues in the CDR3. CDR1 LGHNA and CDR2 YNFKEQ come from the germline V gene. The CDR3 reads CASSQDWTSGGTDTQYF. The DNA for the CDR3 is TGTGCCAGCAGCCAAGATTGGACTAGCGGGGGCACAGATACGCAGTATTTT.

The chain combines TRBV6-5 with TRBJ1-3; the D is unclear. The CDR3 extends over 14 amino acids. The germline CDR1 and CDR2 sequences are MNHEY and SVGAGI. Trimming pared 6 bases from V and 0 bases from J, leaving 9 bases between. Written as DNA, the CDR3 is TGTGCCAGCAGACAGCGGAGCTCTGGAAACACCATATATTTT. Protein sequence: CASRQRSSGNTIYF.

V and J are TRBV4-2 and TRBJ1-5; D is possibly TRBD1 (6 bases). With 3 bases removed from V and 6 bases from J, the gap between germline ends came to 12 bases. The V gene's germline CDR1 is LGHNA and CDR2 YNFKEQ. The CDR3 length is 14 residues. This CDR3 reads CASSQAGAGQPQHF. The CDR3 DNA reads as TGTGCCAGCAGCCAGGCAGGGGCGGGTCAGCCCCAGCATTTT.

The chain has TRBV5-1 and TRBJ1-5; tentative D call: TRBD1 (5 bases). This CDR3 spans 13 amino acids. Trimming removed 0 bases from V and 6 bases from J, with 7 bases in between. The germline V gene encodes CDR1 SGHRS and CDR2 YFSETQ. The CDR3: CASSLAGGQPQHF. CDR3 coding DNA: TGCGCCAGCAGCTTGGCCGGGGGTCAGCCCCAGCATTTT.

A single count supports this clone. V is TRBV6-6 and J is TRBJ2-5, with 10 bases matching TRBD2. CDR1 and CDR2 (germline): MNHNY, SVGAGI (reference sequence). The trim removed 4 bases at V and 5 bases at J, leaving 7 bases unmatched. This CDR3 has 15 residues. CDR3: CASSSPGLASETQYF. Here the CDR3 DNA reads TGTGCCAGCAGTTCTCCGGGACTAGCGTCGGAGACCCAGTACTTC.

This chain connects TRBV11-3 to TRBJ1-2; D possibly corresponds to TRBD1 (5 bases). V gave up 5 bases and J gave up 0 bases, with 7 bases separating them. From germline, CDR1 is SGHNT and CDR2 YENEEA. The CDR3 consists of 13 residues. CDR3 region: CASSTGANYGYTF. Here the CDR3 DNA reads TGTGCCAGCAGCACAGGCGCTAACTATGGCTACACCTTC.

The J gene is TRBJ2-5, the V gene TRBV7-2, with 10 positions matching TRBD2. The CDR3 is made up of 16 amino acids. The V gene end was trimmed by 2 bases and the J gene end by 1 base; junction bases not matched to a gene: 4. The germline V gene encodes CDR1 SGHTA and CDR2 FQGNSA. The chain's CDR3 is CASSLQRGGAQETQYF. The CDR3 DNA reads TGTGCCAGCAGCTTACAGCGGGGGGGGGCCCAAGAGACCCAGTACTTC.

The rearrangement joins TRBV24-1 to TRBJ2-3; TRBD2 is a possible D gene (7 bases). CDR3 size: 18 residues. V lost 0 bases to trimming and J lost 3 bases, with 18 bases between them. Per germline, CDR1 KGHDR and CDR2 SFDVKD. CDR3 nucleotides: TGTGCCACCAGTGATTTGCACGGGGGGCGCCCTTCAACAGATACGCAGTATTTT. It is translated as CATSDLHGGRPSTDTQYF.

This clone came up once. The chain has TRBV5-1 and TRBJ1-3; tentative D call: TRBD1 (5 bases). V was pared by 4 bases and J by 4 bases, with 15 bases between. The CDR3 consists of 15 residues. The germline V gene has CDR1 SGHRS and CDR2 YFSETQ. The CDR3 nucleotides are TGCGCCAGCAGCCTACAGGACACTGAGGGAAACACCATATATTTT. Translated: CASSLQDTEGNTIYF.